This T cell receptor (beta chain) is drawn from a study of shared clonotypes between healthy human individuals. Study-level results: Across a handful of donors, naive CD4 shared around 5%, naive CD8 approximately 3.5%, memory CD4 more than 2%, memory CD8 0.4%.

Here immunoSEQ multiplex PCR was the method, and the copy in TCRdb shows in-frame clones only, minus some. The sample has around 2.1 million clones; 93% are singletons. In the naive CD8 group, cells lacked CD45RO and were positively selected for CCR7, so terminally differentiated effector memory CD45RA+ cells were left out. V lost 0 bases and J 4 bases, leaving 12 bases between the germline ends. The CDR3 is made up of 15 amino acids. Germline CDR1 ENHRY, CDR2 SYGVKD. Comment on this clone: What it binds is unknown.

The sample taken for sequencing was naive CD8+ T cells from PBMCs. The V gene is TRBV10-3, the J gene TRBJ1-2; D is unclear. The clonotype was recovered from a man aged 18 to 35 in good health. Some clones in this sample may be carry-over from other donors' samples. CDR3 loop: CAISESSLPGYGYTF. The CDR3 coding sequence is TGTGCCATCAGTGAGTCGAGCCTTCCGGGCTATGGCTACACCTTC.